The entry below describes one TCR beta chain. The data originate from a study of early T cells in non-severe SARS-CoV-2 infection. V was pared by 4 bases and J by 8 bases, with 7 bases between. The CDR3 is 11 residues long. CDR1 is SGHAT and CDR2 is FQNNGV in the germline V gene. The protocol attached unique molecular identifiers to individual cDNA molecules. Each CDR3 protein is one row after TCRdb ran MiXCR on the 5' RACE reads. The sample holds approximately 70,000 distinct CDR3 sequences, under 15% seen once. The sequenced material came from whole blood. This chain links TRBV11-2 with TRBJ2-3; perhaps D is TRBD1 or TRBD2 (5 bases each). This clonotype was sampled from an adult who was a healthcare worker with PCR-confirmed SARS-CoV-2 infection or an uninfected control (not recorded which). In DNA form, the CDR3 reads TGTGCCAGCAGCTCTGGGGGTACGCAGTATTTT. Protein product: CASSSGGTQYF.